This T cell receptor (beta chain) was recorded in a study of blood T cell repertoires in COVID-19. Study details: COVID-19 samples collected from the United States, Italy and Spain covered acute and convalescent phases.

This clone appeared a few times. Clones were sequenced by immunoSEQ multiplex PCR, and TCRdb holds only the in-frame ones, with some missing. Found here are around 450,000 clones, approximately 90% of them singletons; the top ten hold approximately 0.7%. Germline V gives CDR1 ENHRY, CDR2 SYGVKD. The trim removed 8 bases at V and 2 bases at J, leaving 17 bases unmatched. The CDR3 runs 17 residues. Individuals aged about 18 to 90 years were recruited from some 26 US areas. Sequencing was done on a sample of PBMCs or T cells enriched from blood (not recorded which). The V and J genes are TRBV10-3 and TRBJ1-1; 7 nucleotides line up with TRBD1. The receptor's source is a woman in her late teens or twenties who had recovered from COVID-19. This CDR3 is CAIRRTPGQDSNTEAFF. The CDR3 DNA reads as TGTGCCATCCGCAGAACTCCCGGACAGGACAGCAACACTGAAGCTTTCTTT.